This T cell receptor (beta chain) is drawn from a study of tumor and adjacent non-tumor tissue in lung cancer. Overall study context: The cohort had 12 to 13 adenocarcinoma, 2 squamous cell and 1 small cell patients.

The CDR3 spans 15 residues. Germline V gene data show CDR1 as DFQATT and CDR2 as SNEGSKA (reference sequence). The library came from three nested PCR rounds adapted from ARM-PCR protocols. Each CDR3 protein gets one entry after TCRdb re-called the multiplex PCR reads with MiXCR. This repertoire shows under 150,000 distinct CDR3 sequences, around 65% found once; its top ten account for 15% to 20%. RNA was extracted from bulk tissue without any cell sorting. With respect to this clonotype: This may arise from a read error, as a much more abundant clone is one base away.

J is TRBJ2-1 and V is TRBV20-1; possibly TRBD1 or TRBD2 for D (5 bases each). The sequence was collected from a man in his sixties with small cell lung cancer. The sequencing input was lung tumor tissue. The CDR3 loop reads CSFSGRGEARNEQFF. DNA of the CDR3: TGCTCCTTTTCCGGTCGAGGGGAAGCGAGGAATGAGCAGTTCTTC.